Presented here are 27 T cell receptor beta chains from one specimen sequenced in a study of technical replicates of blood from several donors. The assay was immunoSEQ multiplex PCR, and TCRdb's table has in-frame clones only and misses some. The data show tens of thousands of clones, with 80% to 95% seen just once and around 0.38% held by the top ten. Sequenced sample: T cells isolated from PBMCs. These receptors were collected from a human donor in good health.

V usage is TRBV4-1 and J usage is TRBJ2-1, with 8 bases fitting TRBD2. The CDR3 has 16 amino acids. Germline CDR1 is MGHRA and CDR2 is YSYEKL. V gave up 3 bases and J gave up 0 bases; unmatched junction bases: 4. The CDR3 spells CASSHIAGPSYNEQFF. In DNA form, the CDR3 reads TGCGCCAGCAGCCACATAGCGGGACCCTCCTACAATGAGCAGTTCTTC.

This rearrangement joins TRBV5-6 to TRBJ1-2; TRBD1 matches at 7 bases. V lost 1 base to trimming and J lost 8 bases; unmatched junction nucleotides: 11. The germline CDR1 and CDR2 sequences are SGHDT and YYEEEE. This CDR3 has 15 residues. CDR3 coding DNA: TGTGCCAGCAGCTTGCTTATCCGGGACAGATCAGGCTACACCTTC. It specifies CASSLLIRDRSGYTF.

The chain recombines TRBV30 with TRBJ1-5; TRBD1 is a possible D gene (5 bases). The CDR3 sequence is 14 residues long. Germline CDR1 and CDR2: GTSNPN and SVGIG (reference sequence). Trimming took off 0 bases at V and 5 bases at J, with 11 bases between the two ends. CDR3 nucleotides: TGTGCCTGGAGTGTATCCGGGGGGGATCAGCCCCAGCATTTT. It codes for CAWSVSGGDQPQHF.

This rearrangement joins TRBV27 to TRBJ2-7; D gene uncertain. Germline V lookup: CDR1 MNHEY, CDR2 SMNVEV (reference sequence). There are 12 residues in the CDR3. V was trimmed by 5 bases and J by 3 bases, leaving 8 bases between them. Here the CDR3 reads CASSSTIYEQYF. In DNA, the CDR3 is TGTGCCAGCAGTAGCACCATCTACGAGCAGTACTTC.

This chain joins TRBV2 and TRBJ2-2; possibly TRBD1 for D (5 bases). The CDR3 totals 13 residues. Per the germline V gene, CDR1 is SNHLY and CDR2 is FYNNEI. V was trimmed by 6 bases and J by 5 bases, leaving 10 bases between them. Here the CDR3 reads CASSRETTGELFF. The CDR3 DNA reads as TGTGCCAGCAGCAGGGAAACGACCGGGGAGCTGTTTTTT.

This clone occurred once. The CDR3 here is CASSLSSVGTGGVYGYTF. CDR3 coding DNA: TGTGCCAGCAGCTTATCGTCGGTCGGGACAGGGGGTGTCTATGGCTACACCTTC. This rearrangement joins TRBV5-6 to TRBJ1-2, with 11 bases fitting TRBD1. Per germline, CDR1 SGHDT and CDR2 YYEEEE. The trim removed 2 bases at V and 4 bases at J, leaving 13 bases unmatched. The CDR3 runs 18 residues.

The CDR3 region has the DNA TGTGCCAGCAGTGAAGTCTTTGGGTCAGGTCGAAGGCAAAAACTGTTTTTT. Protein product: CASSEVFGSGRRQKLFF. V gene TRBV6-1 combines with J gene TRBJ1-4; no clear D gene. CDR1 MNHNS and CDR2 SASEGT come from the germline V gene. The CDR3 runs to 17 residues. Trimming cost V 1 base and J 9 bases, with 21 bases left between them.

The chain employs TRBV27 and TRBJ2-7, with 7 nucleotides matching TRBD2. V trimming: 6 bases; J trimming: 2 bases; junction bases outside the gene matches: 13. CDR1 MNHEY and CDR2 SMNVEV come from the germline V gene (reference sequence). This CDR3 has 16 residues. CDR3 sequence (DNA): TGTGCCAGCAGGACCTCCCCGGCGGGAGCAACCTACGAGCAGTACTTC. Translation: CASRTSPAGATYEQYF.

V gene TRBV28 combines with J gene TRBJ1-5; D uncertain. The germline CDR1 and CDR2 sequences are MDHEN and SYDVKM. The CDR3 sequence is 12 residues long. V lost 5 bases and J lost 9, with 11 bases in between. The CDR3 nucleotides are TGTGCCAGCAGTGCCCCGGGAGGGCCCCAGCATTTT. As protein: CASSAPGGPQHF.

The chain couples TRBV7-9 to TRBJ2-7, with D perhaps matching TRBD2 (5 bases). CDR1 is SEHNR, CDR2 FQNEAQ, per germline (reference sequence). Trimming took off 2 bases at V and 6 bases at J, with 8 bases between the two ends. The CDR3 spans 12 residues. This chain's CDR3 is CASSLSAGEQYF. The DNA for the CDR3 is TGTGCCAGCAGCTTATCGGCGGGCGAGCAGTACTTC.

The chain recombines TRBV29-1 with TRBJ2-7; 7 nucleotides agree with TRBD1. Germline-derived CDR1 and CDR2 are SQVTM and ANQGSEA. The V segment lost 1 base and the J segment 3 bases; nucleotides outside the gene matches: 3. The CDR3 is made up of 13 amino acids. CDR3 protein: CSVEVDRDYEQYF. In DNA, the CDR3 is TGCAGCGTTGAAGTAGACAGGGACTACGAGCAGTACTTC.

The rearrangement joins TRBV6-1 to TRBJ2-5; 7 bases map to TRBD1. CDR3 length equals 17 residues. The V and J ends lost 0 bases and 1 base, in that order; junction bases with no gene match: 8. Germline V gene sequence: CDR1 MNHNS, CDR2 SASEGT. CDR3: CASSEASGQDLQETQYF. CDR3 in DNA: TGTGCCAGCAGTGAAGCTTCCGGACAGGACCTCCAAGAGACCCAGTACTTC.

The chain carries TRBV6-1 and TRBJ2-7; 9 bases line up with TRBD2. The length of the CDR3 is 13 residues. The V segment lost 6 bases and the J segment 3 bases; nucleotides outside the gene matches: 3. Germline CDR1 is MNHNS and CDR2 is SASEGT. Here the CDR3 DNA reads TGTGCCAGCAGACTAGCGGGTATCTACGAGCAGTACTTC. Amino acids: CASRLAGIYEQYF.

This rearrangement joins TRBV27 to TRBJ1-5; possibly TRBD1 for D (5 bases). V lost 5 bases to trimming and J lost 8 bases, with 16 bases between them. This CDR3 comprises 14 residues. Germline lookup yields CDR1 MNHEY and CDR2 SMNVEV (reference sequence). DNA for the CDR3: TGTGCCAGCAGTCCGATGGGGCTAGCGAAGCCCCAGCATTTT. Amino acids: CASSPMGLAKPQHF.

This rearrangement joins TRBV9 to TRBJ2-1; tentative D call: TRBD2 (5 bases). Trimming took off 0 bases at V and 10 bases at J, with 8 bases between the two ends. Germline V lookup: CDR1 SGDLS, CDR2 YYNGEE. The CDR3 loop spans 12 amino acids. The chain's CDR3 is CASSVEPGEQFF. CDR3 DNA sequence: TGTGCCAGCAGCGTAGAACCGGGGGAGCAGTTCTTC.

The genes are TRBV29-1 and TRBJ2-1, with TRBD2 identical over 11 bases. The CDR3 runs 15 residues. Looked up from germline, CDR1 is SQVTM and CDR2 is ANQGSEA. Losses at the gene ends were 0 bases for V and 10 bases for J; bases not matched to a gene: 8. CDR3 DNA: TGCAGCGTTGAAGAGCTAGCGGGAGGCTGGGGGGAGCAGTTCTTC. It is translated as CSVEELAGGWGEQFF.

The chain combines TRBV11-3 with TRBJ2-3; TRBD2 matches at 13 bases. Germline V gene data show CDR1 as SGHNT and CDR2 as YENEEA. Trimming took 2 bases from V and 4 from J; bases not matched to a gene: 9. The length of the CDR3 is 18 residues. The CDR3 nucleotides read TGTGCCAGCAGCTTAACCGGGGGGACTAGCGGGAAATCAGATACGCAGTATTTT. This encodes CASSLTGGTSGKSDTQYF.

The chain is built from TRBV5-6 and TRBJ2-3; D uncertain. The germline V gene has CDR1 SGHDT and CDR2 YYEEEE. The CDR3 spans 16 residues. Trimming cost V 3 bases and J 1 base, with 15 bases left between them. The CDR3 DNA sequence: TGTGCCAGCAGCTCCCCAGCGAACTTGCGCACAGATACGCAGTATTTT. It specifies CASSSPANLRTDTQYF.

The chain links TRBV15 to TRBJ2-1; 12 bases match TRBD2. The CDR3 is 16 amino acids. Trimming took 1 base from V and 5 from J; bases not matched to a gene: 3. Germline CDR1 and CDR2: LNHNV and YYDKDF (reference sequence). The CDR3: CATSRGLAGGDNEQFF. CDR3 bases: TGTGCCACCAGCAGAGGGCTAGCGGGAGGGGACAATGAGCAGTTCTTC.

The genes are TRBV25-1 and TRBJ1-2; D gene ambiguous. V was shortened by 1 base and J by 2 bases, with 8 bases between the two germline ends. The CDR3 length is 14 residues. Germline V CDR1 and CDR2: MGHDK, SYGVNS. Here the CDR3 reads CASSELGRNYGYTF. The CDR3 coding sequence is TGTGCCAGCAGTGAATTGGGCAGGAACTATGGCTACACCTTC.

The chain joins TRBV6-5 to TRBJ1-4; no firm D call. Germline CDR1 MNHEY, CDR2 SVGAGI. This CDR3 is built from 15 residues. V gave up 2 bases and J gave up 12 bases, with 19 bases separating them. The CDR3 nucleotides read TGTGCCAGCAGTTACCAGCCCTCAAGTAATGAGGAACTGTTTTTT. Protein sequence: CASSYQPSSNEELFF.

V and J are TRBV28 and TRBJ2-7; 7 bases agree with TRBD2. Germline loops: CDR1 MDHEN, CDR2 SYDVKM. The CDR3 runs to 15 residues. The J segment lost 3 bases and the V segment lost 7 bases, leaving 12 bases of the junction unmatched. The CDR3 sequence: CASTPPAGAVYEQYF. CDR3 nucleotide sequence: TGTGCCAGCACACCCCCGGCGGGAGCTGTCTACGAGCAGTACTTC.

The rearrangement uses TRBV7-2 and TRBJ1-2, with 8 bases that match TRBD1. CDR1 and CDR2 (germline): SGHTA, FQGNSA. Trimming cost V 1 base and J 6 bases; bases outside gene matches: 7. CDR3 size: 15 residues. This CDR3 reads CASSLVPGQGHGYTF. The DNA of the CDR3 is TGTGCCAGCAGCTTAGTTCCTGGACAGGGCCATGGCTACACCTTC.

V usage is TRBV11-3 and J usage is TRBJ1-1; D call uncertain. CDR3 length: 12 amino acids. Trimming took off 9 bases at V and 4 bases at J, with 12 bases between the two ends. Germline V gene data show CDR1 as SGHNT and CDR2 as YENEEA. CDR3 residues: CASRNSPTEAFF. The CDR3 DNA reads as TGTGCCAGTCGAAACAGCCCCACTGAAGCTTTCTTT.

This clone was counted once. The V and J genes are TRBV6-5 and TRBJ1-2; no clear D. V lost 2 bases and J lost 8, with 9 bases in between. The CDR3 spans 12 residues. Germline CDR1 MNHEY, CDR2 SVGAGI. This chain's CDR3 is CASSYLGDGYTF. The CDR3 region has the DNA TGTGCCAGCAGTTACCTGGGCGACGGCTACACCTTC.

CDR3 sequence (DNA): TGCGCCAGCAGCCAGGAGTATGAAAGCACAGATACGCAGTATTTT. Amino acid sequence: CASSQEYESTDTQYF. This chain joins TRBV4-1 and TRBJ2-3, with no clear D. The CDR3 has 15 residues. V lost 3 bases and J lost 0, with 10 bases in between. CDR1 and CDR2 from the germline V gene are MGHRA and YSYEKL.

This clone was seen once. The J gene is TRBJ1-4, the V gene TRBV25-1; possible D gene TRBD1, 6 bases. The V gene lost 4 bases and the J gene lost 2 bases, with 14 bases spanning the gap. This CDR3 has 16 amino acids. The germline V gene has CDR1 MGHDK and CDR2 SYGVNS. The CDR3 sequence is CASSATGSRTNEKLFF. The CDR3 DNA reads as TGTGCCAGCAGTGCTACAGGGTCAAGGACTAATGAAAAACTGTTTTTT.